Sequencing of this T cell receptor beta chain was carried out in a study of blood T cell repertoires in COVID-19. Here immunoSEQ multiplex PCR was the method, and the copy in TCRdb shows in-frame clones only, minus some. This table has over 50,000 clones, about nine tenths appearing once. The sequence came from a human donor in a cohort sampled during active COVID-19. The specimen sequenced was peripheral blood.

For the CDR3, the DNA is TGCGCCAGCAGCCAACCTACTAGCGGGAGCCGCCACGAGCAGTACTTC. This translates into CASSQPTSGSRHEQYF. This chain uses TRBV4-1 with TRBJ2-7; 11 bases fit TRBD2. The CDR3 is 16 amino acids. The V gene's germline CDR1 is MGHRA and CDR2 YSYEKL. The V and J ends lost 2 bases and 5 bases, in that order; junction bases with no gene match: 8.